Presented here are 22 T cell receptor beta chains from one specimen sequenced in a study of blood T cell repertoires in COVID-19. Data came from immunoSEQ multiplex PCR; TCRdb stores just in-frame clones and leaves some out. The sample holds some 240,000 clones; around 84% are singletons and the top ten take roughly 1.4%. Sequencing was done on a sample of peripheral blood. These TCRs come from a woman aged 40 to 50 who had recovered from COVID-19.

This clone showed up just once. V is TRBV12-3 or TRBV12-4 and J is TRBJ2-5; D uncertain. This CDR3 region has 13 residues. The V end was cut by 3 bases, the J end by 5 bases, with 10 bases between. The DNA of the CDR3 is TGTGCCAGCAGTTTTTCCCCTCGGGAGACCCAGTACTTC. Protein product: CASSFSPRETQYF.

This clone was recorded at least ten times. In the same sample, other DNA sequences code for this CDR3. For the CDR3, the DNA is TGTGCCACCAGCAGGGACAGGGGGCGAGAGCAGTACTTC. Translation: CATSRDRGREQYF. The V call is TRBV15, the J call TRBJ2-7, with 11 bases lining up with TRBD1. V trimming: 3 bases; J trimming: 7 bases; junction bases outside the gene matches: 2. The CDR3 runs to 13 residues. Germline CDR1 is LNHNV and CDR2 is YYDKDF (reference sequence).

This CDR3 reads CASSLGSRIEQYF. The CDR3 nucleotides are TGCGCCAGCAGCTTGGGCTCTAGAATCGAGCAGTACTTC. V and J are TRBV5-1 and TRBJ2-7; D is uncertain. Germline V gene sequence: CDR1 SGHRS, CDR2 YFSETQ. This CDR3 is built from 13 residues. The V gene lost 0 bases and the J gene lost 6 bases, with 10 bases spanning the gap.

V is TRBV7-9 and J is TRBJ1-2; D perhaps matches TRBD1 (6 bases). Between the trimmed V and J ends, which lost 3 bases and 5 bases, there was a span of 25 bases. This CDR3 comprises 18 residues. The germline V gene encodes CDR1 SEHNR and CDR2 FQNEAQ (reference sequence). The CDR3 protein is CASSFEGGLIQQGYGYTF. The CDR3 region has the DNA TGTGCCAGCAGCTTCGAGGGGGGGTTAATCCAACAGGGATATGGCTACACCTTC. The full variable domain, rest sourced from reference TRBV7-9 and TRBJ1-2, is DTGVSQNPRHKITKRGQNVTFRCDPISEHNRLYWYRQTLGQGPEFLTYFQNEAQLEKSRLLSDRFSAERPKGSFSTLEIQRTEQGDSAMYLCASSFEGGLIQQGYGYTFGSGTRLTVV.

J is TRBJ2-1 and V is TRBV15; 7 bases agree with TRBD1. The CDR3 runs 16 residues. Germline CDR1 and CDR2: LNHNV and YYDKDF (reference sequence). Losses at the gene ends were 1 base for V and 8 bases for J; bases not matched to a gene: 11. The CDR3 DNA reads TGTGCCACCAGCAGAGTAGGGGGCCGAAATAGGGATGAGCAGTTCTTC. Translated: CATSRVGGRNRDEQFF. The full variable domain, its missing parts supplied by reference TRBV15 and TRBJ2-1, is DAMVIQNPRYQVTQFGKPVTLSCSQTLNHNVMYWYQQKSSQAPKLLFHYYDKDFNNEADTPDNFQSRRPNTSFCFLDIRSPGLGDTAMYLCATSRVGGRNRDEQFFGPGTRLTVL.

The CDR3 region is CASSLTSGGFTDTQYF. Written as DNA, the CDR3 is TGTGCCAGCTCGCTGACTAGCGGGGGATTCACAGATACGCAGTATTTT. The chain carries TRBV18 and TRBJ2-3; TRBD2 agrees at 12 bases. The trim removed 6 bases at V and 2 bases at J, leaving 6 bases unmatched. Looked up from germline, CDR1 is KGHSH and CDR2 is LQKENI. The CDR3 length is 16 residues.

The V gene is TRBV19, the J gene TRBJ1-5, with a tentative D call TRBD1 (5 bases). V lost 7 bases and J lost 2, with 12 bases in between. This CDR3 is 14 amino acids long. Germline CDR1 is LNHDA and CDR2 is SQIVND (reference sequence). The CDR3 sequence is CASTVGQGNQPQHF. In nucleotides, the CDR3 is TGTGCCAGTACGGTGGGGCAGGGCAATCAGCCCCAGCATTTT.

The genes are TRBV30 and TRBJ1-3, with D possibly being TRBD1 (5 bases). V was pared by 3 bases and J by 1 base, with 10 bases between. The CDR3 covers 14 residues. Germline V gives CDR1 GTSNPN, CDR2 SVGIG (reference sequence). In DNA, the CDR3 is TGTGCCTGGAGAATTTCAGGGTCTGGAAACACCATATATTTT. Translation gives CAWRISGSGNTIYF.

In this sample, this clone turned up a few times. This chain joins TRBV5-1 and TRBJ2-3; 7 bases fit TRBD1. The CDR3 is made up of 14 amino acids. Germline CDR1 SGHRS, CDR2 YFSETQ. Losses at the gene ends were 5 bases for V and 4 bases for J; bases not matched to a gene: 7. CDR3 DNA: TGCGCCAGCAGACCCGATACAGGGGCAGATACGCAGTATTTT. This encodes CASRPDTGADTQYF.

The chain uses TRBV5-1 and TRBJ1-1; D perhaps matches TRBD1 (5 bases). Germline CDR1 reads SGHRS; CDR2 reads YFSETQ. The V and J ends lost 0 bases and 5 bases respectively, with 17 bases between them. This CDR3 spans 16 amino acids. The CDR3 region is CASSLARGSPPTEAFF. Here the CDR3 DNA reads TGCGCCAGCAGCTTGGCTAGGGGTTCCCCCCCGACTGAAGCTTTCTTT. Combining the CDR3 with reference TRBV5-1 and TRBJ1-1 gives the whole variable domain KAGVTQTPRYLIKTRGQQVTLSCSPISGHRSVSWYQQTPGQGLQFLFEYFSETQRNKGNFPGRFSGRQFSNSRSEMNVSTLELGDSALYLCASSLARGSPPTEAFFGQGTRLTVV.

This clone appeared once. The V gene is TRBV6-2 or TRBV6-3, the J gene TRBJ1-5, with 7 bases aligning to TRBD1. The CDR3 is 14 amino acids. After removal of 4 bases from V and 3 bases from J, the junction contained 3 bases not matched to a gene. Germline-derived CDR1 and CDR2 are MNHEY and SVGEGT. CDR3 region: CASSSRGYNQPQHF. CDR3 bases: TGTGCCAGCAGTTCCAGGGGGTACAATCAGCCCCAGCATTTT.

The V call is TRBV2, the J call TRBJ2-2, with 7 nucleotides matching TRBD1. Germline V gene data show CDR1 as SNHLY and CDR2 as FYNNEI. CDR3 length: 15 amino acids. V was pared by 8 bases and J by 0 bases, with 6 bases of the junction left unmatched. The DNA of the CDR3 is TGTGCCAGCTGTAGACAGGGAACGAACACCGGGGAGCTGTTTTTT. Translated: CASCRQGTNTGELFF.

The J gene is TRBJ2-1, the V gene TRBV6-5, with D possibly TRBD2 on 5 matching bases. The CDR3 spans 14 residues. V was clipped by 2 bases and J by 8 bases, with 13 bases between them. Germline V gives CDR1 MNHEY, CDR2 SVGAGI. The CDR3 DNA reads TGTGCCAGCAGTTACCTGGCGGGTAGCCATGAGCAGTTCTTC. This gives the protein CASSYLAGSHEQFF.

This clone appeared many times. The J gene is TRBJ2-1, the V gene TRBV5-1, with D possibly matching TRBD1 (5 bases). V was shortened by 0 bases and J by 16 bases, with 14 bases between the two germline ends. The germline V gene has CDR1 SGHRS and CDR2 YFSETQ. The CDR3 contains 12 residues. CDR3 protein: CASSLEAGRCFF. The CDR3 region has the DNA TGCGCCAGCAGCTTGGAGGCAGGGCGTTGCTTCTTC. The whole variable domain, remainder taken from reference TRBV5-1 and TRBJ2-1, is KAGVTQTPRYLIKTRGQQVTLSCSPISGHRSVSWYQQTPGQGLQFLFEYFSETQRNKGNFPGRFSGRQFSNSRSEMNVSTLELGDSALYLCASSLEAGRCFFGPGTRLTVL.

The chain employs TRBV6-2 or TRBV6-3 and TRBJ2-7; tentatively, D is TRBD2 (5 bases). V lost 3 bases to trimming and J lost 6 bases, with 12 bases between them. CDR1 MNHEY and CDR2 SVGEGT come from the germline V gene. The CDR3 runs 13 residues. The CDR3 spells CASSYAPAGEQYF. The CDR3 nucleotides are TGTGCCAGCAGTTATGCCCCGGCGGGCGAGCAGTACTTC.

The chain employs TRBV5-1 and TRBJ1-4; no reliable D call. In germline, CDR1 is SGHRS, CDR2 YFSETQ. V lost 1 base, J lost 7 bases, and 14 bases lay in between. This CDR3 is built from 15 residues. The CDR3 loop reads CASSLIAGGGEKLFF. The CDR3 bases are TGCGCCAGCAGCTTGATAGCGGGCGGAGGTGAAAAACTGTTTTTT.

V and J are TRBV9 and TRBJ2-7; 7 positions agree with TRBD2. Trimming removed 0 bases from V and 7 bases from J; junction bases left unmatched: 13. The CDR3 loop spans 16 amino acids. CDR1 and CDR2 (germline): SGDLS, YYNGEE. The CDR3: CASSVGIRGDPPEQYF. DNA of the CDR3: TGTGCCAGCAGCGTAGGGATTCGGGGGGACCCCCCGGAGCAGTACTTC.

The CDR3 DNA reads TGTGCCAGCAGCGTAGTTCAGGGCGCTAACACAGATACGCAGTATTTT. Its protein product is CASSVVQGANTDTQYF. The chain uses TRBV9 and TRBJ2-3; tentatively, D is TRBD1 (5 bases). Trimming shortened V by 0 bases and J by 2 bases, and 13 bases separated the two germline ends. Germline CDR1 and CDR2: SGDLS and YYNGEE. The length of the CDR3 is 16 residues.

With regard to this clone: This could be a read error, since a much larger clone is one nucleotide away. The CDR3 reads CASSFGTTTDTQYF. CDR3 DNA: TGTGCCAGCAGCTTCGGGACTACCACAGATACGCAGTATTTT. The chain combines TRBV7-9 with TRBJ2-3, with 7 positions matching TRBD2. Germline trimming cut 3 bases from V and 2 bases from J; bases unmatched to any gene: 2. Germline V gene lookup returns CDR1 SEHNR and CDR2 FQNEAQ (reference sequence). The CDR3 has 14 amino acids.

V usage is TRBV28 and J usage is TRBJ1-1; D gene ambiguous. CDR3 length: 12 residues. With 2 bases removed from V and 8 bases from J, the gap between germline ends came to 9 bases. Germline V gene data show CDR1 as MDHEN and CDR2 as SYDVKM. The chain's CDR3 is CASSLSRREAFF. Here the CDR3 DNA reads TGTGCCAGCAGTTTAAGTCGGCGGGAAGCTTTCTTT.

This rearrangement joins TRBV10-1 to TRBJ1-1; no clear D. Germline CDR1 WNHNN, CDR2 SYGVQD (reference sequence). V was clipped by 4 bases and J by 1 base, with 7 bases between them. The CDR3 contains 13 residues. The CDR3 region is CASSASQNTEAFF. Here the CDR3 DNA reads TGCGCCAGCAGTGCGTCCCAGAACACTGAAGCTTTCTTT.

The CDR3 nucleotides are TGTGCCAGTTTAGCCCTATCACCCCTCCACTTT. Its translation is CASLALSPLHF. The rearrangement uses TRBV21-1 and TRBJ1-6. TRBV21-1 is listed as a pseudogene. The CDR3 consists of 11 residues.